One sample yielded the 18 T cell receptor beta chains listed below, sequenced in a study of T cells after posttransplantation cyclophosphamide. The assay was immunoSEQ multiplex PCR, and TCRdb's table has in-frame clones only and misses some. The sample consists of some 5,000 clones, about 57% of them appearing once. Sequenced input: memory CD8+ T cells sorted from blood. Source of these receptors: a woman aged 60-75 years in good health, CMV-negative, and a related stem cell transplant donor.

The rearrangement links TRBV27 to TRBJ2-2, with TRBD1 as a possible D gene (6 bases). Trimming stripped 2 bases from V and 9 bases from J, with 13 bases between. The V gene's germline CDR1 is MNHEY and CDR2 SMNVEV (reference sequence). CDR3 length equals 14 residues. CDR3 region: CASSLGGPNWELFF. The DNA for the CDR3 is TGTGCCAGCAGTTTAGGGGGCCCCAATTGGGAGCTGTTTTTT.

This clone showed up just a few times. This chain joins TRBV25-1 and TRBJ1-1, with D possibly being TRBD1 (5 bases). The CDR3 is made up of 11 amino acids. Germline-derived CDR1 and CDR2 are MGHDK and SYGVNS. Trimming took off 6 bases at V and 4 bases at J, with 6 bases between the two ends. The CDR3 here is CASRQGTEAFF. DNA for the CDR3: TGTGCCAGCAGGCAGGGCACTGAAGCTTTCTTT.

The chain combines TRBV7-8 with TRBJ2-7; D may be TRBD2 (5 bases). V was pared by 0 bases and J by 6 bases, with 15 bases between. The CDR3 sequence is 15 residues long. Germline loops: CDR1 SGHVS, CDR2 FQNEAQ. CDR3: CASSLAYTGVGEQYF. CDR3 sequence (DNA): TGTGCCAGCAGCTTAGCCTACACCGGGGTCGGCGAGCAGTACTTC.

This chain joins TRBV7-2 and TRBJ1-1, with D maybe TRBD1 (6 bases). Trimming pared 3 bases from V and 6 bases from J, leaving 11 bases between. Germline V gene data show CDR1 as SGHTA and CDR2 as FQGNSA. This CDR3 region has 13 residues. In DNA form, the CDR3 reads TGTGCCAGCAGCTTCACAGGGTCCCCTGAAGCTTTCTTT. Encoded protein: CASSFTGSPEAFF.

CDR3 coding DNA: TGCGCCAGGACTAGCGGGAGACTGCACGAGCAGTACTTC. Amino acid sequence: CARTSGRLHEQYF. The chain uses TRBV10-1 and TRBJ2-7; 12 nucleotides line up with TRBD2. CDR3 length equals 13 residues. Germline V gene lookup returns CDR1 WNHNN and CDR2 SYGVQD (reference sequence). Trimming cost V 9 bases and J 5 bases; bases outside gene matches: 5.

Sample share makes this clone medium-sized. The V gene is TRBV6-5, the J gene TRBJ1-2, with 11 bases fitting TRBD1. Trimming at V came to 0 bases and at J to 3 bases, leaving 3 bases not matched to a gene. Germline assignment: CDR1 MNHEY and CDR2 SVGAGI. CDR3 length equals 16 residues. As DNA, the CDR3 is TGTGCCAGCAGTTACTCGGGACAGGGGGTCTACTATGGCTACACCTTC. This translates into CASSYSGQGVYYGYTF.

This clone was seen a handful of times. This sequence joins TRBV27 and TRBJ2-1, with a tentative D call TRBD2 (6 bases). The CDR3 covers 14 residues. The V end lost 4 bases, the J end lost 7 bases, and 14 bases lay between the germline ends. CDR1 and CDR2 from the germline V gene are MNHEY and SMNVEV (reference sequence). Here the CDR3 DNA reads TGTGCCAGCAGTTCATACACACGGGAGAATGAGCAGTTCTTC. Protein sequence: CASSSYTRENEQFF.

V and J are TRBV21-1 and TRBJ2-1; the table's D gene call, TRBD1, was not cross checked with the DNA. TRBV21-1 is recorded as a pseudogene. The CDR3 has 17 amino acids. The CDR3 region is CASSQPPTGMRFGEQFF. CDR3 nucleotides: TGTGCCAGCTCACAACCCCCTACAGGGATGAGGTTCGGTGAGCAGTTCTTC.

The chain links TRBV2 to TRBJ2-3; TRBD1 might be the D (6 bases). The CDR3 spans 15 residues. The germline V gene has CDR1 SNHLY and CDR2 FYNNEI. V was pared by 7 bases and J by 4 bases, with 18 bases between. CDR3 coding DNA: TGTGCCAGCACTCCGGGACAAATACTGCCAGATACGCAGTATTTT. Encoded protein: CASTPGQILPDTQYF. Drawing the rest from reference TRBV2 and TRBJ2-3, the complete variable domain is EPEVTQTPSHQVTQMGQEVILRCVPISNHLYFYWYRQILGQKVEFLVSFYNNEISEKSEIFDDQFSVERPDGSNFTLKIRSTKLEDSAMYFCASTPGQILPDTQYFGPGTRLTVL.

This chain connects TRBV15 to TRBJ1-6; D unresolved. Trimming took off 1 base at V and 5 bases at J, with 9 bases between the two ends. This CDR3 spans 15 amino acids. Germline-derived CDR1 and CDR2 are LNHNV and YYDKDF (reference sequence). The CDR3 bases are TGTGCCACCAGCAGAGGGACTTCTAATAATTCACCCCTCCACTTT. This sequence encodes CATSRGTSNNSPLHF. Combining the CDR3 with reference TRBV15 and TRBJ1-6 gives the whole variable domain DAMVIQNPRYQVTQFGKPVTLSCSQTLNHNVMYWYQQKSSQAPKLLFHYYDKDFNNEADTPDNFQSRRPNTSFCFLDIRSPGLGDTAMYLCATSRGTSNNSPLHFGNGTRLTVT.

This clone showed up just once. The chain has TRBV29-1 and TRBJ1-2; no reliable D call. The germline gives CDR1 SQVTM, CDR2 ANQGSEA. V lost 0 bases and J lost 4, with 9 bases in between. The CDR3 totals 13 residues. The chain's CDR3 is CSVEDLGLYGYTF. CDR3 bases: TGCAGCGTTGAAGATCTAGGCCTCTATGGCTACACCTTC.

This rearrangement joins TRBV7-9 to TRBJ1-1, with D possibly being TRBD1 (5 bases). Germline CDR1 is SEHNR and CDR2 is FQNEAQ (reference sequence). V dropped 4 bases and J dropped 8 bases, with 11 bases sitting between them. CDR3 length equals 12 residues. This CDR3 is CASSSRDFEAFF. The CDR3 coding sequence is TGTGCCAGCAGCTCCCGGGACTTCGAAGCTTTCTTT.

CDR3 DNA: TGTGCCAGCAGCTGGGGACAGGGGGGTTCGGCCCAGTACTTC. It translates to CASSWGQGGSAQYF. The V and J genes are TRBV7-2 and TRBJ2-5, with 11 bases lining up with TRBD1. Germline CDR1 is SGHTA and CDR2 is FQGNSA. The V and J ends lost 4 bases and 9 bases, in that order; junction bases with no gene match: 7. The CDR3 is 14 residues long.

V and J are TRBV4-1 and TRBJ2-1; 8 nucleotides match TRBD2. This CDR3 region has 17 residues. V was pared by 4 bases and J by 7 bases, with 15 bases of the junction left unmatched. The V gene's germline CDR1 is MGHRA and CDR2 YSYEKL. CDR3: CASSPRGPAGDGNEQFF. Here the CDR3 DNA reads TGCGCCAGCAGCCCCCGTGGGCCAGCGGGGGATGGGAATGAGCAGTTCTTC.

This clone was observed a handful of times. The chain joins TRBV28 to TRBJ1-2; 7 bases match TRBD1. Germline values: CDR1 MDHEN, CDR2 SYDVKM. V was pared by 6 bases and J by 7 bases, with 17 bases of the junction left unmatched. The CDR3 runs to 16 residues. The CDR3 spells CASSLDRSWGSPGYTF. CDR3 nucleotides: TGTGCCAGCAGCCTGGACAGGTCTTGGGGAAGTCCTGGCTACACCTTC.

This sequence joins TRBV20-1 and TRBJ2-4; TRBD1 might be the D (6 bases). CDR3 length: 11 residues. Trimming pared 0 bases from V and 13 bases from J, leaving 10 bases between. Germline values: CDR1 DFQATT, CDR2 SNEGSKA (reference sequence). The CDR3 nucleotides read TGCAGTGCTAGAGATGACAGGCTCCAGTACTTC. It is translated as CSARDDRLQYF.

The chain links TRBV10-3 to TRBJ2-5, with 9 bases matching TRBD2. The V gene's germline CDR1 is ENHRY and CDR2 SYGVKD. The length of the CDR3 is 18 residues. V shed 2 bases, J shed 4 bases, and the junction held 14 bases outside the gene matches. The CDR3 reads CAISEGYYSGRHSETQYF. The CDR3 region has the DNA TGTGCCATCAGTGAGGGCTATTATAGCGGGAGACACTCAGAGACCCAGTACTTC.

The genes are TRBV9 and TRBJ1-3, with 7 bases identical to TRBD1. The germline V gene encodes CDR1 SGDLS and CDR2 YYNGEE. The length of the CDR3 is 18 residues. V lost 4 bases to trimming and J lost 0 bases; unmatched junction nucleotides: 13. The CDR3 nucleotides read TGTGCCAGCAGCCCCCGCCGGACAGGCCCTTCCTCTGGAAACACCATATATTTT. This encodes CASSPRRTGPSSGNTIYF.